This TCR beta chain was captured in a study of PD-L1 blockade in urothelial cancer. Whole-study results and caveats: Larger 3-week expansion of tumor-associated blood clones was seen in durable-benefit patients.

This CDR3 has 11 residues. V lost 3 bases and J lost 7, with 9 bases in between. CDR1 is GTSNPN, CDR2 SVGIG, per germline (reference sequence). Synthetic templates analogous to TCR were spiked into all PCRs individually. Clones were read by immunoSEQ multiplex PCR, and TCRdb kept only the in-frame ones, dropping some. The table shows under 95,000 clones, with about 83% occurring only once. A remark on this clone: Its specificity is not known.

Time point here: pretreatment peripheral blood. The sequencing used PBMCs, collected around atezolizumab (anti-PD-L1) treatment. The chain joins TRBV30 to TRBJ1-1; D not resolved. This clonotype originated in a man aged 55 to 70 with urothelial cancer. This chain's CDR3 is CAWRFSGEAFF. The CDR3 DNA reads as TGTGCCTGGAGATTTTCGGGTGAAGCTTTCTTT.